The 9 T cell receptor beta chains below all came from one sample that was sequenced in a study of Graves' ophthalmopathy and Graves' hyperthyroidism. RNA transcripts were the template, and TCR beta CDR3 regions were amplified from them. The first-round RT-PCR employed HTBI primers together with the Qiagen OneStep RT-PCR kit. A multiplex PCR was then performed as the second round. Each CDR3 protein gets one entry after TCRdb re-called the multiplex PCR reads with MiXCR. The repertoire consists of around 600,000 distinct CDR3 sequences, with about 40% occurring once and the leading ten covering over 2.5%. The specimen sequenced was peripheral blood. Source of these receptors: an adult man with Graves' ophthalmopathy.

Ten or more counts support this clonotype. The chain recombines TRBV9 with TRBJ2-7, with 7 positions matching TRBD1. This CDR3 has 16 residues. Per the germline V gene, CDR1 is SGDLS and CDR2 is YYNGEE. The V segment lost 3 bases and the J segment 1 base; nucleotides outside the gene matches: 10. For the CDR3, the DNA is TGTGCCAGCAGCGGTAACCGGGACAGCCTTTCCTACGAGCAGTACTTC. It codes for CASSGNRDSLSYEQYF.

V gene TRBV6-6 combines with J gene TRBJ2-5; a weak D match, TRBD2 (6 bases). Between the trimmed V and J ends, which lost 3 bases and 5 bases, there was a span of 13 bases. Germline V gives CDR1 MNHNY, CDR2 SVGAGI (reference sequence). The CDR3 has 14 amino acids. CDR3 in DNA: TGTGCCAGCAGTTATCAGGAGGGGAGGGAGACCCAGTACTTC. It specifies CASSYQEGRETQYF.

Points on this clonotype: This may be a read error, as it is one base from a much larger clone. V usage is TRBV7-8 and J usage is TRBJ1-1, with D unclear. Per the germline V gene, CDR1 is SGHVS and CDR2 is FQNEAQ. This CDR3 is 15 amino acids long. Trimming cost V 6 bases and J 5 bases, with 19 bases left between them. DNA of the CDR3: TGTGCCAGCAGTCAATTCATCGGAGGATCGACTGAAGCTTTCTTT. This gives the protein CASSQFIGGSTEAFF.

Concerning this clonotype: An end of the junction does not agree with germline; a read error may underlie this. This chain connects TRBV7-9 to TRBJ1-1; 7 nucleotides match TRBD1. The CDR3 consists of 16 residues. The germline CDR1 and CDR2 sequences are SEHNR and FQNEAQ (reference sequence). The CDR3 protein is CASSQLQTGRNTEAFF. DNA of the CDR3: TGCGCCAGCAGCCAACTCCAGACAGGGCGGAACACTGAAGCTTTCTTT.

This clonotype was seen repeatedly, ten times or more. This CDR3 reads CASSASSGSLETQYF. In DNA form, the CDR3 reads TGTGCCAGTAGTGCCTCTAGCGGGAGCTTGGAGACCCAGTACTTC. The chain is built from TRBV19 and TRBJ2-5; TRBD2 aligns across 10 bases. CDR1 and CDR2 from the germline V gene are LNHDA and SQIVND (reference sequence). CDR3 length equals 15 residues. V lost 5 bases, J lost 5 bases, and 8 bases stayed unmatched.

There are many counts of this clonotype. The chain carries TRBV2 and TRBJ1-5; possibly TRBD1 for D (6 bases). The length of the CDR3 is 14 residues. V was shortened by 7 bases and J by 3 bases, with 13 bases between the two germline ends. Germline V CDR1 and CDR2: SNHLY, FYNNEI. The CDR3 protein is CASTADSANQPQHF. The CDR3 DNA reads TGTGCCAGCACTGCGGACAGCGCCAATCAGCCCCAGCATTTT.

The chain recombines TRBV7-8 with TRBJ1-3; TRBD1 matches 9 bases. The CDR3 is 15 residues long. V gave up 1 base and J gave up 7 bases; unmatched junction bases: 5. In germline, CDR1 is SGHVS, CDR2 FQNEAQ. CDR3 sequence reads: CASSLERQGENTIYF. In DNA form, the CDR3 reads TGTGCCAGCAGCTTAGAGCGACAGGGGGAGAACACCATATATTTT.

The V and J genes are TRBV10-3 and TRBJ2-7; 10 bases are shared with TRBD2. V was pared by 10 bases and J by 4 bases, with 13 bases of the junction left unmatched. The CDR3 length is 15 residues. Germline-derived CDR1 and CDR2 are ENHRY and SYGVKD. The CDR3 nucleotides read TGTGCCAGCAGCTTAGAACTAGCGGGGTTTTACGAGCAGTACTTC. Its protein product is CASSLELAGFYEQYF.

The V call is TRBV12-5, the J call TRBJ1-2, with no clear D. V dropped 7 bases and J dropped 3 bases, with 15 bases sitting between them. The CDR3 is made up of 14 amino acids. Germline lookup yields CDR1 LGHNT and CDR2 FRNRAP. The CDR3 DNA sequence: TGTGCTAGTGCTAAAGGTCGGGTAGACTATGGCTACACCTTC. Its translation is CASAKGRVDYGYTF.